This entry is about one TCR beta chain. The target antigen is unknown. The source of the sample is a study of cytomegalovirus exposure and HLA in healthy donors. V was pared by 1 base and J by 0 bases, with 2 bases of the junction left unmatched. CDR1 is SEHNR, CDR2 FQNEAQ, per germline (reference sequence). CDR3 length: 16 amino acids. Overall study findings and caveats: TCR beta V- and J-gene trimming, according to a later analysis, was linked to a missense DCLRE1C variant.

The PCR employed 60 Vbeta primers together with 13 Jbeta primers. TCRdb's copy holds only in-frame clones and misses some; the assay was immunoSEQ multiplex PCR. The sample carries approximately 100,000 clones, less than 80% recorded once. Material for sequencing was PBMCs. The TCR comes from a middle-aged woman in good health and CMV-seronegative. The V and J genes are TRBV7-9 and TRBJ1-5; 8 bases map to TRBD1. The CDR3 coding sequence is TGTGCCAGCAGCTTAGTGGGGACAGGTAGCAATCAGCCCCAGCATTTT. This codes for CASSLVGTGSNQPQHF.